This T cell receptor beta chain was sequenced in a study of cytomegalovirus exposure and HLA in healthy donors. Findings and caveats of the study: A reported reduction in N-insertions relative to the approximately 670-donor mean was seen in an Asian-associated ancestry cluster in a later analysis.

With 60 Vbeta and 13 Jbeta primers, the PCR was carried out. Using immunoSEQ multiplex PCR, the repertoire was profiled, and TCRdb retains in-frame clones only, with some absent. The sample lists 25,000 to 35,000 clones, around 60% seen once, with 20% to 25% in the top ten. In regard to this clone: Its antigen is not identified.

Trimming shortened V by 2 bases and J by 2 bases, and 6 bases separated the two germline ends. CDR1 and CDR2 from the germline V gene are MNHEY and SVGAGI. The CDR3 consists of 13 residues. The rearrangement uses TRBV6-5 and TRBJ2-5; a weak D match, TRBD2 (6 bases). This clonotype originated in a man in his fifties in good health and CMV-seropositive. Input material: PBMCs. CDR3 protein: CASSYGGQETQYF. CDR3 nucleotide sequence: TGTGCCAGCAGTTACGGGGGGCAAGAGACCCAGTACTTC.